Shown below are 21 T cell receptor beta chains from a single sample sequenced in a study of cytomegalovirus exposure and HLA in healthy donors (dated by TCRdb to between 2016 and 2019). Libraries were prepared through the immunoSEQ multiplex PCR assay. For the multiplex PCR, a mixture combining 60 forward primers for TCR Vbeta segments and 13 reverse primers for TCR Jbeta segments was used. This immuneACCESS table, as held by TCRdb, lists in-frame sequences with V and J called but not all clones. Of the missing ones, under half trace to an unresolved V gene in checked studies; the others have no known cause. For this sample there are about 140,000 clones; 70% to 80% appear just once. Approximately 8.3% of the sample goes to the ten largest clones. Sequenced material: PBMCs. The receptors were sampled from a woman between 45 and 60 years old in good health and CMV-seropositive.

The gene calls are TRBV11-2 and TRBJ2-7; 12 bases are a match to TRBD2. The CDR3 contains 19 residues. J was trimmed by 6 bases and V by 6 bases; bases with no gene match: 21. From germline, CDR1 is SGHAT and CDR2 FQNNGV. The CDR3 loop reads CASSKRTSGVSSIRGEQYF. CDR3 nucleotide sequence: TGTGCCAGCAGTAAAAGGACTAGCGGGGTATCATCAATAAGGGGCGAGCAGTACTTC. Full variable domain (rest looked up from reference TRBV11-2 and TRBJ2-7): EAGVAQSPRYKIIEKRQSVAFWCNPISGHATLYWYQQILGQGPKLLIQFQNNGVVDDSQLPKDRFSAERLKGVDSTLKIQPAKLEDSAVYLCASSKRTSGVSSIRGEQYFGPGTRLTVT.

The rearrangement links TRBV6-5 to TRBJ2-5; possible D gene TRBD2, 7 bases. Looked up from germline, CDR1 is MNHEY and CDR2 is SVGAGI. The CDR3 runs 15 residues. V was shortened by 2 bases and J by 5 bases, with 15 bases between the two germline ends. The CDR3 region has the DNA TGTGCCAGCAGTTACACGCCAGGGGAGGGGGAGACCCAGTACTTC. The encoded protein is CASSYTPGEGETQYF.

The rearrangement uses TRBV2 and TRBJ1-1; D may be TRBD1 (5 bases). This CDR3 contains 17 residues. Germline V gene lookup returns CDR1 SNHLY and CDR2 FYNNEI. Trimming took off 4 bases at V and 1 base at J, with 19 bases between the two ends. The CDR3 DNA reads TGTGCCAGCAGTGTCAGGGTGAGCGGGGTAAGGAACACTGAAGCTTTCTTT. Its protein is CASSVRVSGVRNTEAFF.

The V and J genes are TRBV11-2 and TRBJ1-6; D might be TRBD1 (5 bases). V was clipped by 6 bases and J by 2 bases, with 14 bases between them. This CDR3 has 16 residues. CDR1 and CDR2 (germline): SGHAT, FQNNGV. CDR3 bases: TGTGCCAGCAGGCCTTATCAGGGCACCTATAATTCACCCCTCCACTTT. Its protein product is CASRPYQGTYNSPLHF.

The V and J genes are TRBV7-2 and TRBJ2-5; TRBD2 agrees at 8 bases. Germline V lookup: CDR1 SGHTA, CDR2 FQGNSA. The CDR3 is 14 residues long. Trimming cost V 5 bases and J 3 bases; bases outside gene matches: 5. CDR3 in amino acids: CASSPSTSEETQYF. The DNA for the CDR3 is TGTGCCAGCAGCCCATCGACTAGCGAAGAGACCCAGTACTTC. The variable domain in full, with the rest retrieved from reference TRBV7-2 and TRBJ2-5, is GAGVSQSPSNKVTEKGKDVELRCDPISGHTALYWYRQSLGQGLEFLIYFQGNSAPDKSGLPSDRFSAERTGGSVSTLTIQRTQQEDSAVYLCASSPSTSEETQYFGPGTRLLVL.

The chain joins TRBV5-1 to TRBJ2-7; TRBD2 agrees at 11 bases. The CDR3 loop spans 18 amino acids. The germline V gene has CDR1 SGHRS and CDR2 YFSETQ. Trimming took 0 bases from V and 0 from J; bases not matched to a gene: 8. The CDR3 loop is CASSLAAASGGTSYEQYF. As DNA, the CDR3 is TGCGCCAGCAGCTTGGCTGCGGCTAGCGGGGGGACCTCCTACGAGCAGTACTTC. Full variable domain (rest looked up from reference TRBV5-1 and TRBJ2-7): KAGVTQTPRYLIKTRGQQVTLSCSPISGHRSVSWYQQTPGQGLQFLFEYFSETQRNKGNFPGRFSGRQFSNSRSEMNVSTLELGDSALYLCASSLAAASGGTSYEQYFGPGTRLTVT.

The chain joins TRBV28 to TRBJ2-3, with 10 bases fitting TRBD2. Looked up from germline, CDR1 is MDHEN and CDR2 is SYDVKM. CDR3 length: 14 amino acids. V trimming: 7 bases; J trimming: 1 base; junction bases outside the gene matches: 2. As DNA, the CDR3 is TGTGCCAGCATAACTAGCGGGGGCACAGATACGCAGTATTTT. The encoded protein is CASITSGGTDTQYF.

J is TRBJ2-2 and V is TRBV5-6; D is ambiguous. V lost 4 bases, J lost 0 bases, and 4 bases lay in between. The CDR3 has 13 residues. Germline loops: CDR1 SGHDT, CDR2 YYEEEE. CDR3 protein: CASSLANTGELFF. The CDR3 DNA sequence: TGTGCCAGCAGCCTCGCGAACACCGGGGAGCTGTTTTTT.

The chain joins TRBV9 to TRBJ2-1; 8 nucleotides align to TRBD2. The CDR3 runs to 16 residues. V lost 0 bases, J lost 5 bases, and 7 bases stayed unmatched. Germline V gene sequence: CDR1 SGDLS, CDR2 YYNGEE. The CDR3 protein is CASSVAAGALDNEQFF. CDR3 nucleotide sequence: TGTGCCAGCAGCGTAGCAGCGGGGGCTTTGGACAATGAGCAGTTCTTC.

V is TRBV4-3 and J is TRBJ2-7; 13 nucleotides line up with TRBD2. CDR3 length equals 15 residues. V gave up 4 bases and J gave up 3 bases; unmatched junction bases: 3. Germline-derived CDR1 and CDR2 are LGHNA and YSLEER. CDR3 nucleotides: TGCGCCAGCAGCCCCTGGACTAGCGGGGGCTACGAGCAGTACTTC. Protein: CASSPWTSGGYEQYF.

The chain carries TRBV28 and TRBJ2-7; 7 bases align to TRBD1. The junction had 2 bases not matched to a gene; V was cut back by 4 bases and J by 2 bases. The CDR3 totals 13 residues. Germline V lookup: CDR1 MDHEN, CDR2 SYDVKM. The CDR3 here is CASSYDRAYEQYF. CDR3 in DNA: TGTGCCAGCAGTTATGACAGGGCCTACGAGCAGTACTTC.

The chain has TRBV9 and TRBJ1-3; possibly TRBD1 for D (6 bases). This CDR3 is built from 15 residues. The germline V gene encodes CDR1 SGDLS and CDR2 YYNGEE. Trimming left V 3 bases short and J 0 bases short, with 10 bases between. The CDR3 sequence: CASSAAGDSGNTIYF. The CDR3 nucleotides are TGTGCCAGCAGCGCCGCAGGGGACTCTGGAAACACCATATATTTT.

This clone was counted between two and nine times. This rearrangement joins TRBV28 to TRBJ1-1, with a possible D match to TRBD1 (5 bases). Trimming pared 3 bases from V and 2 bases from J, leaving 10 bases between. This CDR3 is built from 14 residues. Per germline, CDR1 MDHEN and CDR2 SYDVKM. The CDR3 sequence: CASSLGLINTEAFF. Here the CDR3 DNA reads TGTGCCAGCAGTTTGGGGCTGATCAACACTGAAGCTTTCTTT. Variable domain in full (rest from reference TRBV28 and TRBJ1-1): DVKVTQSSRYLVKRTGEKVFLECVQDMDHENMFWYRQDPGLGLRLIYFSYDVKMKEKGDIPEGYSVSREKKERFSLILESASTNQTSMYLCASSLGLINTEAFFGQGTRLTVV.

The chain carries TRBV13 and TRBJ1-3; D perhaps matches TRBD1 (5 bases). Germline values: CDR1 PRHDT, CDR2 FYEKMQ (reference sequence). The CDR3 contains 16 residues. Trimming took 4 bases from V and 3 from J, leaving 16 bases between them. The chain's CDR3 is CASSSSKGMYGNTIYF. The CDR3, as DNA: TGTGCCAGCAGCTCATCCAAGGGGATGTATGGAAACACCATATATTTT.

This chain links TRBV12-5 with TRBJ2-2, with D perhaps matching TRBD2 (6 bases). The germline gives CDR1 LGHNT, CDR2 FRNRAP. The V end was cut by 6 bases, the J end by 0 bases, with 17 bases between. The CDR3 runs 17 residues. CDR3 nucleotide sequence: TGTGCTAGTGGGTCCCTTCTAGCGACTGCGAACACCGGGGAGCTGTTTTTT. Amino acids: CASGSLLATANTGELFF. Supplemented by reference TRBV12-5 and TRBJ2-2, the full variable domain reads DARVTQTPRHKVTEMGQEVTMRCQPILGHNTVFWYRQTMMQGLELLAYFRNRAPLDDSGMPKDRFSAEMPDATLATLKIQPSEPRDSAVYFCASGSLLATANTGELFFGEGSRLTVL.

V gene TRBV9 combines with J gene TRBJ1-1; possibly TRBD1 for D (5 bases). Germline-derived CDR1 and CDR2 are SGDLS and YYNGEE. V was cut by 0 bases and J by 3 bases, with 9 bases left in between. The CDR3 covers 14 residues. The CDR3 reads CASSVDSGDTEAFF. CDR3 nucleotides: TGTGCCAGCAGCGTAGATTCGGGGGACACTGAAGCTTTCTTT.

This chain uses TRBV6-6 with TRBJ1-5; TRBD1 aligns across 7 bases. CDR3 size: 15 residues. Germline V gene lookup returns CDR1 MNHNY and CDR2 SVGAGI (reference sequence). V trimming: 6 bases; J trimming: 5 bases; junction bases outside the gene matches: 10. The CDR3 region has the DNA TGTGCCAGCAGCCGCGAGGGGGCAGGAGATCAGCCCCAGCATTTT. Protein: CASSREGAGDQPQHF.

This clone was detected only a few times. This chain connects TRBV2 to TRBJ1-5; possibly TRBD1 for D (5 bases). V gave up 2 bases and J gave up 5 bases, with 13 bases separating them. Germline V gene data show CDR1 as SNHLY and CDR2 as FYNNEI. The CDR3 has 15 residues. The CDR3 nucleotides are TGTGCCAGCAGTGAAAGTCAGGGAATCGATCAGCCCCAGCATTTT. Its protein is CASSESQGIDQPQHF.

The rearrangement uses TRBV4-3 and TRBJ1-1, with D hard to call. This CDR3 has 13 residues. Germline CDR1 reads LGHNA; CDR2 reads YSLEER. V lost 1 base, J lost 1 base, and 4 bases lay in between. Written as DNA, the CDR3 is TGCGCCAGCAGCCAAGGACAGAACACTGAAGCTTTCTTT. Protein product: CASSQGQNTEAFF.

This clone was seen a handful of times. CDR3 loop: CASSLQGGVSGANVLTF. CDR3 bases: TGTGCCAGCAGCTTACAGGGGGGAGTCTCTGGGGCCAACGTCCTGACTTTC. The chain carries TRBV7-2 and TRBJ2-6; D is perhaps TRBD1 (7 bases). The CDR3 consists of 17 residues. Germline CDR1 reads SGHTA; CDR2 reads FQGNSA. The V end was cut by 2 bases, the J end by 0 bases, with 11 bases between.

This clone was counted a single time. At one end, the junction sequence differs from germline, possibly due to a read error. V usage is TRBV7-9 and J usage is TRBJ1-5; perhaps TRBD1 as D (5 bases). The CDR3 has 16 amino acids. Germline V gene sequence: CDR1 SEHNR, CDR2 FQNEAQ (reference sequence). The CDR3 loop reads CSSSLEGQGSNQPQHF. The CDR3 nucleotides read TGTTCCAGCAGCTTAGAGGGCCAGGGTAGCAATCAGCCCCAGCATTTT.